Shown below are 25 T cell receptor beta chains from a single sample sequenced in a study of blood T cell repertoires in COVID-19. Only in-frame clones appear in the TCRdb table, and some are missing; sequencing was by immunoSEQ multiplex PCR. The sample records under 250,000 clones, 88% being singletons. The specimen sequenced was peripheral blood. All receptors derive from a woman younger than 45 with COVID-19, enrolled during active disease.

The V gene is TRBV7-2, the J gene TRBJ1-4, with 8 bases aligning to TRBD1. Germline V gene sequence: CDR1 SGHTA, CDR2 FQGNSA. V lost 5 bases to trimming and J lost 2 bases; unmatched junction nucleotides: 4. This CDR3 region has 15 residues. The CDR3 sequence: CASSPQGGTNEKLFF. CDR3 bases: TGTGCCAGCAGCCCACAGGGGGGGACTAATGAAAAACTGTTTTTT. Based on the CDR3 plus reference TRBV7-2 and TRBJ1-4, the full variable domain is GAGVSQSPSNKVTEKGKDVELRCDPISGHTALYWYRQSLGQGLEFLIYFQGNSAPDKSGLPSDRFSAERTGGSVSTLTIQRTQQEDSAVYLCASSPQGGTNEKLFFGSGTQLSVL.

This sequence joins TRBV7-2 and TRBJ2-6; perhaps TRBD1 as D (5 bases). The CDR3 runs to 15 residues. Per the germline V gene, CDR1 is SGHTA and CDR2 is FQGNSA. V gave up 8 bases and J gave up 0 bases, with 11 bases separating them. The CDR3 sequence is CASSTALSGANVLTF. The DNA of the CDR3 is TGTGCCAGCTCGACAGCACTCTCTGGGGCCAACGTCCTGACTTTC. The variable domain in full, with the rest retrieved from reference TRBV7-2 and TRBJ2-6, is GAGVSQSPSNKVTEKGKDVELRCDPISGHTALYWYRQSLGQGLEFLIYFQGNSAPDKSGLPSDRFSAERTGGSVSTLTIQRTQQEDSAVYLCASSTALSGANVLTFGAGSRLTVL.

V gene TRBV18 combines with J gene TRBJ1-5; 8 bases are a match to TRBD1. Germline-derived CDR1 and CDR2 are KGHSH and LQKENI. The CDR3 contains 16 residues. Germline trimming cut 0 bases from V and 2 bases from J; bases unmatched to any gene: 3. The CDR3 bases are TGTGCCAGCTCACCACCGACAGGGGCCGGCAATCAGCCCCAGCATTTT. As protein: CASSPPTGAGNQPQHF.

The chain links TRBV6-5 to TRBJ2-7; D remains unclear. V lost 8 bases, J lost 2 bases, and 16 bases lay in between. Germline V CDR1 and CDR2: MNHEY, SVGAGI. The CDR3 is made up of 14 amino acids. The CDR3 sequence: CASVQQSEAYEQYF. CDR3 in DNA: TGTGCCAGCGTGCAACAGTCAGAAGCCTACGAGCAGTACTTC.

V is TRBV27 and J is TRBJ1-1; no definite D call. The CDR3 loop spans 15 amino acids. V lost 0 bases to trimming and J lost 3 bases, with 11 bases between them. CDR1 MNHEY and CDR2 SMNVEV come from the germline V gene (reference sequence). CDR3 bases: TGTGCCAGCAGTTTATCAGGGCGGGAGCACACTGAAGCTTTCTTT. Its translation: CASSLSGREHTEAFF.

V is TRBV4-3 and J is TRBJ1-2, with TRBD1 matching over 7 bases. Losses at the gene ends were 3 bases for V and 3 bases for J; bases not matched to a gene: 4. The germline V gene has CDR1 LGHNA and CDR2 YSLEER. There are 14 residues in the CDR3. CDR3 loop: CASSHPGTDYGYTF. The CDR3 DNA follows: TGCGCCAGCAGCCATCCCGGGACAGACTATGGCTACACCTTC.

The chain joins TRBV5-1 to TRBJ1-1, with D possibly matching TRBD1 (5 bases). The CDR3 totals 14 residues. Germline V lookup: CDR1 SGHRS, CDR2 YFSETQ. Trimming removed 4 bases at V and 3 bases at J, with 13 bases between. In DNA, the CDR3 is TGCGCCAGCAGCGGGGACTCGGGGGACACTGAAGCTTTCTTT. Translated, it gives CASSGDSGDTEAFF.

The chain links TRBV29-1 to TRBJ2-5, with D possibly TRBD2 on 6 matching bases. Germline-derived CDR1 and CDR2 are SQVTM and ANQGSEA. The CDR3 covers 18 residues. Trimming removed 3 bases at V and 0 bases at J, with 23 bases between. CDR3 region: CSVDGGFVKERDQETQYF. CDR3 bases: TGCAGCGTTGATGGTGGCTTTGTGAAAGAGCGGGACCAAGAGACCCAGTACTTC.

The CDR3 nucleotides read TGCGCCAGCAGCTCGGCCGTTGACAGGGGGTCCTACAATGAGCAGTTCTTC. This sequence encodes CASSSAVDRGSYNEQFF. The rearrangement joins TRBV5-1 to TRBJ2-1; 9 nucleotides agree with TRBD1. Per germline, CDR1 SGHRS and CDR2 YFSETQ. This CDR3 has 17 amino acids. Unmatched junction bases numbered 8, after V lost 3 bases and J lost 1 base.

This clone was picked up one time. The CDR3 protein is CASSLDIGSSYNSPLHF. CDR3 in DNA: TGTGCCAGCAGCTTAGATATTGGGAGCTCCTATAATTCACCCCTCCACTTT. The V gene is TRBV7-9, the J gene TRBJ1-6; no reliable D call. Trimming stripped 1 base from V and 0 bases from J, with 10 bases between. The CDR3 runs to 17 residues. Germline lookup yields CDR1 SEHNR and CDR2 FQNEAQ (reference sequence).

The chain combines TRBV4-3 with TRBJ1-2; 10 bases fit TRBD1. Germline values: CDR1 LGHNA, CDR2 YSLEER. The CDR3 totals 16 residues. V dropped 4 bases and J dropped 4; count of bases not matched to a gene: 9. The CDR3 DNA reads TGCGCCAGCAGCCCGAGGACAGGGGGAGACCTCTATGGCTACACCTTC. It yields the protein CASSPRTGGDLYGYTF.

The V gene is TRBV7-2, the J gene TRBJ2-2; TRBD2 is a possible D gene (6 bases). Germline values: CDR1 SGHTA, CDR2 FQGNSA. This CDR3 spans 18 amino acids. Trimming took 0 bases from V and 0 from J, leaving 14 bases between them. The CDR3 nucleotides are TGTGCCAGCAGCTTAGCGCGGGACGGGCGTCCGAACACCGGGGAGCTGTTTTTT. It codes for CASSLARDGRPNTGELFF.

The chain is built from TRBV2 and TRBJ1-6; possibly TRBD1 for D (6 bases). The germline gives CDR1 SNHLY, CDR2 FYNNEI. This CDR3 contains 14 residues. V was pared by 0 bases and J by 7 bases, with 7 bases between. The CDR3 sequence is CASSEARGNSPLHF. CDR3 sequence (DNA): TGTGCCAGCAGTGAAGCCAGGGGCAATTCACCCCTCCACTTT. The entire variable domain, with the rest obtained from reference TRBV2 and TRBJ1-6, is as follows: EPEVTQTPSHQVTQMGQEVILRCVPISNHLYFYWYRQILGQKVEFLVSFYNNEISEKSEIFDDQFSVERPDGSNFTLKIRSTKLEDSAMYFCASSEARGNSPLHFGNGTRLTVT.

The gene calls are TRBV5-4 and TRBJ2-3, with TRBD2 identical over 8 bases. Per germline, CDR1 SGHNT and CDR2 YYREEE (reference sequence). The CDR3 contains 15 residues. V gave up 0 bases and J gave up 6 bases; unmatched junction bases: 6. The CDR3: CASSLGNSGADTQYF. CDR3 nucleotides: TGTGCCAGCAGCTTGGGTAATAGCGGGGCGGATACGCAGTATTTT.

Details on this clone: The junction and the germline gene differ at one end; a read error may be behind it. This chain uses TRBV11-3 with TRBJ2-5; maybe TRBD1 (6 bases). Per the germline V gene, CDR1 is SGHNT and CDR2 is YENEEA. CDR3 length: 13 residues. The CDR3 DNA reads TGTGCCAGCAGCCTAGACAGGCAAGAGACCCAGTACTTC. Translation gives CASSLDRQETQYF.

The chain is built from TRBV23-1 and TRBJ1-6, with 8 bases identical to TRBD1. TRBV23-1 is flagged as an ORF with uncertain function. The CDR3 runs 14 residues. The ends lost 6 bases at V and 8 bases at J; junction bases unmatched: 6. The CDR3 reads CASRMTGAYSPLHF. The CDR3 DNA follows: TGCGCCAGCAGAATGACAGGGGCTTATTCACCCCTCCACTTT.

V gene TRBV12-5 combines with J gene TRBJ1-1, with TRBD1 matching 7 bases. Germline V gene data show CDR1 as LGHNT and CDR2 as FRNRAP. J was trimmed by 1 base and V by 2 bases; bases with no gene match: 4. There are 15 residues in the CDR3. Here the CDR3 DNA reads TGTGCTAGTGGTTTGCTAGGGACAGCGAACACTGAAGCTTTCTTT. This translates into CASGLLGTANTEAFF.

This chain connects TRBV27 to TRBJ1-3, with a tentative D call TRBD1 (6 bases). V was shortened by 5 bases and J by 0 bases, with 8 bases between the two germline ends. The CDR3 loop spans 14 amino acids. Germline CDR1 MNHEY, CDR2 SMNVEV (reference sequence). CDR3 coding DNA: TGTGCCAGCAGTCTAGGGGGCTCTGGAAACACCATATATTTT. The encoded protein is CASSLGGSGNTIYF.

V is TRBV4-2 and J is TRBJ2-7, with 11 bases lining up with TRBD2. Trimming at V came to 1 base and at J to 0 bases, leaving 5 bases not matched to a gene. Germline V gene sequence: CDR1 LGHNA, CDR2 YNFKEQ. The CDR3 is 17 residues long. CDR3 nucleotide sequence: TGTGCCAGCAGCCAAGTGGGACTAGCGGTTAGCTCCTACGAGCAGTACTTC. This codes for CASSQVGLAVSSYEQYF.

The chain recombines TRBV5-1 with TRBJ2-4, with D maybe TRBD1 (6 bases). Trimming stripped 2 bases from V and 2 bases from J, with 14 bases between. CDR1 is SGHRS and CDR2 is YFSETQ in the germline V gene. This CDR3 is 16 amino acids long. In DNA, the CDR3 is TGCGCCAGCAGCTTTACGACAGGTACTACCAAAAACATTCAGTACTTC. Its protein product is CASSFTTGTTKNIQYF. The full variable domain, completed using reference TRBV5-1 and TRBJ2-4, is KAGVTQTPRYLIKTRGQQVTLSCSPISGHRSVSWYQQTPGQGLQFLFEYFSETQRNKGNFPGRFSGRQFSNSRSEMNVSTLELGDSALYLCASSFTTGTTKNIQYFGAGTRLSVL.

J is TRBJ2-5 and V is TRBV5-4; 10 positions agree with TRBD2. Germline V gene sequence: CDR1 SGHNT, CDR2 YYREEE (reference sequence). There are 14 residues in the CDR3. Unmatched junction bases numbered 1, after V lost 4 bases and J lost 1 base. In nucleotides, the CDR3 is TGTGCCAGCAGCAGCGGGGGGGCCCAAGAGACCCAGTACTTC. It translates to CASSSGGAQETQYF.

As regards this clone: Other DNA variants within this sample encode the same CDR3. The chain employs TRBV20-1 and TRBJ1-5; possible D gene TRBD1, 6 bases. The CDR3 is 11 residues long. Germline lookup yields CDR1 DFQATT and CDR2 SNEGSKA (reference sequence). V gave up 6 bases and J gave up 9 bases, with 12 bases separating them. The CDR3 region is CSAGGRGPQHF. The CDR3 bases are TGCAGTGCGGGCGGCAGGGGGCCCCAGCATTTT.

The CDR3 spells CASSPSPGGQGYTF. CDR3 DNA: TGTGCCAGCAGCCCCTCTCCAGGGGGTCAAGGCTACACCTTC. The genes are TRBV3-1 (or the pseudogene TRBV3-2) and TRBJ1-2; TRBD1 matches 7 bases. Germline V gene data show CDR1 as LGHDT and CDR2 as YNNKEL (reference sequence). Losses at the gene ends were 4 bases for V and 8 bases for J; bases not matched to a gene: 10. The CDR3 is made up of 14 amino acids.

The chain joins TRBV28 to TRBJ1-2, with TRBD1 identical over 10 bases. Unmatched junction bases numbered 1, after V lost 5 bases and J lost 1 base. The CDR3 loop spans 14 amino acids. The V gene's germline CDR1 is MDHEN and CDR2 SYDVKM. CDR3 nucleotide sequence: TGTGCCAGCAGTGGACAGGGGGTTAACTATGGCTACACCTTC. This encodes CASSGQGVNYGYTF.

The genes are TRBV12-3 or TRBV12-4 and TRBJ2-1; no clear D. Between the trimmed V and J ends, which lost 3 bases and 8 bases, there was a span of 11 bases. The CDR3 contains 13 residues. The CDR3 nucleotides read TGTGCCAGCAGTTTCGACGCAGGCGATGAGCAGTTCTTC. Its protein product is CASSFDAGDEQFF.